The clone carrying this T cell receptor (beta chain) came up a few times. Its antigen is unknown. This record belongs to a study of a mutant IDH1 vaccine in newly diagnosed glioma. Overall study: Either 4-6 weeks after radiotherapy alone or alongside temozolomide, vaccination was begun.

Here immunoSEQ multiplex PCR was the method, and the copy in TCRdb shows in-frame clones only, minus some. The sample contains fewer than 150,000 clones, under 90% of which appear only once. V was trimmed by 6 bases and J by 7 bases, leaving 19 bases between them. The CDR3 is 15 residues long. The germline V gene has CDR1 SNHLY and CDR2 FYNNEI. Time point given: week 11, during vaccination. Vaccination used 300 ug of mutant IDH1 20-mer peptide per dose, with topical imiquimod. The sequencing used PBMCs, collected from a glioma patient whose treatment included an IDH1 peptide vaccine. This chain connects TRBV2 to TRBJ1-5, with D maybe TRBD1 (5 bases). This clonotype originated in a woman aged 45-65 years with glioma. The CDR3 is CASRGTLRSRQPQHF. CDR3 coding DNA: TGTGCCAGCAGGGGGACCCTAAGGAGTAGGCAGCCCCAGCATTTT.